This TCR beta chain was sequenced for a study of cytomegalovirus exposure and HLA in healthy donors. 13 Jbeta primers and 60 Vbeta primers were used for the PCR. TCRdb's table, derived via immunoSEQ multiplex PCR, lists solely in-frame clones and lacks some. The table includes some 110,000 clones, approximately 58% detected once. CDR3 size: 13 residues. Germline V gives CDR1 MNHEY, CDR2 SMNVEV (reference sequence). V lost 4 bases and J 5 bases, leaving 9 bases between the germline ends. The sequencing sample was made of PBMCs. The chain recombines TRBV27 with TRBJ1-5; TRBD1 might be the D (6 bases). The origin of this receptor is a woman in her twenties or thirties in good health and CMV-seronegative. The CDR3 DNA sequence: TGTGCCAGCAGTTACAGGGTCGATCAGCCCCAGCATTTT. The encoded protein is CASSYRVDQPQHF.